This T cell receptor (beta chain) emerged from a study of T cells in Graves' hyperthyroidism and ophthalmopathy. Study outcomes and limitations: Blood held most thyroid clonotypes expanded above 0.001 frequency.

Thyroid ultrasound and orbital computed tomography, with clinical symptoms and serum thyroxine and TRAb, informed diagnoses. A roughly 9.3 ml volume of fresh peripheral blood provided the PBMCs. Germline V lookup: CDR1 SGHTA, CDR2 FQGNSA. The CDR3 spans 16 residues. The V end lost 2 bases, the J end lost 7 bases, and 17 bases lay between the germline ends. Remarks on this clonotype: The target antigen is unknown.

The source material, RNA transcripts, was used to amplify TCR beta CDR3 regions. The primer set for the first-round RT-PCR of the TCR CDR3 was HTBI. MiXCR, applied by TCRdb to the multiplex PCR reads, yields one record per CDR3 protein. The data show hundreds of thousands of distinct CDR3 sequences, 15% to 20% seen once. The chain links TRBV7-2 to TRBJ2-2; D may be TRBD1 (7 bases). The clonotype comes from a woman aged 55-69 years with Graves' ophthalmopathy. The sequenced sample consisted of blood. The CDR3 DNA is TGTGCCAGCAGCTTATTCGGGGCAGGGGGGAACGGGGAGCTGTTTTTT. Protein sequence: CASSLFGAGGNGELFF. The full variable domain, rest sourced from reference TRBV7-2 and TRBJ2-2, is GAGVSQSPSNKVTEKGKDVELRCDPISGHTALYWYRQSLGQGLEFLIYFQGNSAPDKSGLPSDRFSAERTGGSVSTLTIQRTQQEDSAVYLCASSLFGAGGNGELFFGEGSRLTVL.